The T cell receptor beta chain under discussion was sequenced for a study of T cells in Graves' hyperthyroidism and ophthalmopathy. The study's findings and limits: Median prediction lead before ophthalmopathy onset was six to eight months with the model. Clonotypes that were expanded in thyroid above 0.001 mostly appeared in blood too.

Researchers took RNA transcripts and amplified the TCR beta CDR3 regions from them. The study used the HTBI primer set for a first-round RT-PCR of the TCR CDR3. TCRdb reanalysed the multiplex PCR reads using MiXCR and keeps one entry per CDR3 protein. Among about 840,000 distinct CDR3 sequences listed, over 35% were seen once. Trimming removed 6 bases from V and 6 bases from J; junction bases left unmatched: 4. The CDR3 is made up of 12 amino acids. CDR1 and CDR2 (germline): ENHRY, SYGVKD. This clonotype was seen a handful of times. Its antigen is as yet unknown. Any patient presenting with uncontrolled infection, other autoimmune disease, pregnancy or lactation was left out. Fresh peripheral blood, roughly 10 ml of it, supplied the PBMCs.

V and J are TRBV10-3 and TRBJ2-7; the match to TRBD2 covers 8 bases. Sample: blood. The source of this sequence is a young man with Graves' hyperthyroidism. CDR3 coding DNA: TGTGCCATCAGCGGGACTAGTCCCGAGCAGTACTTC. This sequence encodes CAISGTSPEQYF.